This T cell receptor beta chain was recorded in a study of human T cells and chemical hapten exposure. Study at large: After 6 days, upper back 0.01% DPC patch tests were scored. How much TCR each sample yielded varied, mostly because pooled library volumes differed slightly.

Trimming took off 5 bases at V and 6 bases at J, with 9 bases between the two ends. Germline V gives CDR1 MDHEN, CDR2 SYDVKM. The CDR3 is 12 residues long. Time point of the sample: patch test 2, 6 weeks after DPC sensitization. Treatment in this sample: therapeutic diphenylcyclopropenone sensitization with weekly scalp DPC. What the library attached to individual cDNA molecules were unique molecular identifiers. Using its own MiXCR run on the RACE reads, TCRdb lists one record per CDR3 protein. Of tens of thousands of distinct CDR3 sequences listed, roughly 9.6% were seen once; the top ten hold roughly 2%.

The sequences come from whole blood, collected in connection with sensitization to the hapten diphenylcyclopropenone (DPC). J is TRBJ2-3 and V is TRBV28, with D unclear. The TCR originated in a man aged 40-49 years with alopecia areata. Some clones in this sample may be carry-over from other donors' samples. CDR3 residues: CASSLLTDTQYF. CDR3 nucleotides: TGTGCCAGCAGTCTTCTCACGGATACGCAGTATTTT.